The text below deals with one T cell receptor (beta chain). This clone was detected once. The target of this receptor is not known. Base qualities are not at hand, and no much larger clone is one base apart. The data were obtained in a study of blood T cell repertoires in COVID-19 (dated by TCRdb to 2018 to 2021). Background for the entire study: The collaborator samples originated in the United States, Italy and Spain and spanned the acute and convalescent phases of COVID-19. The prospective study material was composed of cDNA or gDNA derived from T cells, B-cell-depleted T cells, or PBMCs. Deeply sampled blood TCRbeta repertoires from subjects exposed to, actively infected with, or recovered from COVID-19 were included in the dataset. A freely available public database, intended as a resource for researchers studying the immune response to SARS-CoV-2, is where the repertoires were released. Samples came from the ongoing ImmuneRACE study (first 160 participants) plus 1,254 subjects from 6 global collaborators. A de-identified subject ID, COVID-19 status, age in years and sex were almost always included in the sample metadata. Where available, HLA class I and class II types were taken from metadata supplied by the sample provider and were not determined by assay-based typing.

TCRbeta CDR3 regions were amplified from genomic DNA using the immunoSEQ Assay, a bias-controlled multiplex PCR. The authors processed their data as follows. Nucleated cell counts per sample were estimated from amplification of reference gene primers within the assay. To quantify the absolute abundance of each unique TCRbeta CDR3 rearrangement, sequence reads were collapsed and filtered. For each sample, productive Simpson clonality was calculated by taking the square root of Simpson's diversity index across productive rearrangements. TCRdb limited this immuneACCESS table to in-frame rearrangements with V and J called. A share of clones is missing; checked studies link under half to unresolved V genes, and the rest is unexplained. The V and J calls and clone size come from that table; D and trimming were worked out from the DNA. This sample comprises 150,000 to 200,000 clones, approximately 80% of them detected only once. The ten most abundant clones make up about 1.5% of the sample.

What the work shows at the level of the full study, not this receptor alone: The quantity of clinical and demographic metadata differed by source and by participant and was supplied without curation.

Whole blood was collected in K2EDTA tubes by collaborating institutions according to the institutions' own protocols. For TCRbeta analysis, collaborator samples were shipped as frozen whole blood, as isolated PBMCs, or as DNA extracted from either sample type. The sequence came from a human donor in a cohort sampled during active COVID-19. The source material was peripheral blood.

The CDR3 protein sequence reads: CASSLVAANTEAFF. The nucleotide sequence is given as TGTGCCAGCAGCTTAGTAGCAGCGAACACTGAAGCTTTCTTT. This sequence uses TRBV7-2 and TRBJ1-1, with no D gene named confidently. V sheds 1 base and J sheds 1 base, leaving 7 bases between their ends. The CDR3 holds 14 amino acids from the cysteine to the phenylalanine. The entry retains the CDR3 DNA only, 42 bases that are in frame from base 1. CDR1 and CDR2 (SGHTA, FQGNSA) derive from the germline V gene.